This is a list of T cell receptor beta chains from one sample in a study of T cell repertoires and HLA-DP antigens. The antigens for these receptors are not known. Sequenced by immunoSEQ multiplex PCR; TCRdb stores in-frame clones only, minus some. The top ten hold about 1.7% of the sample, which has approximately 90,000 clones, around 86% seen once. The specimen was CD4+ T cells from PBMCs. These receptors all stem from a man in his fifties or sixties in good health and CMV-seronegative. The CDR3 runs from the conserved cysteine through the conserved F or W. Each record gives: D gene, clone size, V gene, J gene, CDR3 protein, CDR3 DNA. The D gene is left open where the match is weak. The size of a clone is reported for some rows only, either as once, few or many, or as a class for expanded clones.

NA,NA,TRBV6-6,TRBJ1-1,CASSYQTEAFF,TGTGCCAGCAGTTATCAAACTGAAGCTTTCTTT
TRBD2,NA,TRBV2,TRBJ2-1,CASSAGLAGFLNEQFF,TGTGCCAGCAGCGCGGGACTAGCGGGCTTTTTAAATGAGCAGTTCTTC
NA,NA,TRBV10-2,TRBJ1-5,CASSKGPPQPQHF,TGCGCCAGCTCCAAAGGGCCTCCTCAGCCCCAGCATTTT
NA,NA,TRBV5-1,TRBJ2-1,CASSENQGFNEQFF,TGCGCCAGCAGCGAAAACCAGGGATTCAATGAGCAGTTCTTC
TRBD1,NA,TRBV5-1,TRBJ2-7,CASSGGQGSEQYF,TGCGCCAGCAGCGGGGGACAGGGCAGCGAGCAGTACTTC
TRBD2,NA,TRBV9,TRBJ2-3,CASSVDLAGRSDTQYF,TGTGCCAGCAGCGTAGACCTAGCGGGACGGTCAGATACGCAGTATTTT
TRBD1,NA,TRBV14,TRBJ2-1,CASSFRGGRSSYNEQFF,TGTGCCAGCAGCTTCAGAGGGGGCCGTAGCTCCTACAATGAGCAGTTCTTC
NA,NA,TRBV4-3,TRBJ2-6,CASSQFDPRTGSSGANVLTF,TGCGCCAGCAGCCAATTTGATCCAAGGACGGGCAGCTCTGGGGCCAACGTCCTGACTTTC
NA,NA,TRBV5-1,TRBJ2-3,CASSLTRGSTDTQYF,TGCGCCAGCAGCTTAACCCGGGGGAGCACAGATACGCAGTATTTT
TRBD1,NA,TRBV6-5,TRBJ1-2,CASSYSARQGFYGYTF,TGTGCCAGCAGTTACTCCGCGCGACAGGGATTCTATGGCTACACCTTC
NA,NA,TRBV12-5,TRBJ2-7,CASGLVLSDSYEQYF,TGTGCTAGTGGTTTGGTATTGTCGGACAGCTACGAGCAGTACTTC
TRBD2,NA,TRBV7-2,TRBJ2-3,CASSLSPSGRANTQYF,TGTGCCAGCAGCTTATCTCCTAGCGGGAGGGCAAATACGCAGTATTTT
NA,NA,TRBV28,TRBJ1-2,CASASNYGYTF,TGTGCCAGCGCGAGTAACTATGGCTACACCTTC
TRBD1,NA,TRBV28,TRBJ2-5,CASSPSGQGDSETQYF,TGTGCCAGCAGTCCCTCGGGACAGGGGGATTCGGAGACCCAGTACTTC
NA,NA,TRBV30,TRBJ1-2,CAWSGRGDGYTF,TGTGCCTGGAGTGGACGGGGGGATGGCTACACCTTC
NA,NA,TRBV7-2,TRBJ2-1,CASSSYGTYNEQFF,TGTGCCAGCAGCTCTTACGGGACTTACAATGAGCAGTTCTTC
TRBD1,NA,TRBV27,TRBJ1-4,CATQQGTNEKLFF,TGTGCCACCCAACAGGGGACGAATGAAAAACTGTTTTTT
TRBD1,NA,TRBV6-5,TRBJ2-1,CASSRDRGQYNEQFF,TGTGCCAGCAGCCGGGACAGGGGGCAGTACAATGAGCAGTTCTTC
NA,NA,TRBV18,TRBJ1-3,CASSPTMIQGYSGNTIYF,TGTGCCAGCTCACCGACCATGATTCAGGGATACTCTGGAAACACCATATATTTT
NA,NA,TRBV5-4,TRBJ2-5,CASSLKVAGETQYF,TGTGCCAGCAGCTTGAAGGTAGCTGGAGAGACCCAGTACTTC
NA,NA,TRBV30,TRBJ2-5,CAWIGYQETQYF,TGTGCCTGGATTGGGTACCAAGAGACCCAGTACTTC
NA,NA,TRBV7-9,TRBJ2-7,CASSLYTSYEQYF,TGTGCCAGCAGCTTATATACGAGCTACGAGCAGTACTTC
NA,NA,TRBV30,TRBJ1-4,CAWTAQGKLFF,TGTGCCTGGACAGCACAGGGTAAACTGTTTTTT
NA,NA,TRBV5-5,TRBJ2-3,CASSLGWGSATDTQYF,TGTGCCAGCAGCTTGGGGTGGGGGTCGGCAACAGATACGCAGTATTTT
NA,NA,TRBV7-2,TRBJ1-4,CASSLDATNEKLFF,TGTGCCAGCAGCTTAGATGCAACTAATGAAAAACTGTTTTTT
NA,NA,TRBV7-3,TRBJ2-3,CASSLKPGLITDTQYF,TGTGCCAGCAGCTTGAAACCGGGACTCATCACAGATACGCAGTATTTT
TRBD1,NA,TRBV28,TRBJ2-7,CASSSGTELYEQYF,TGTGCCAGCAGTTCGGGGACAGAACTATACGAGCAGTACTTC
TRBD1,NA,TRBV6-5,TRBJ2-7,CASKLTGGSGEQYF,TGTGCCAGCAAATTAACAGGGGGCAGCGGCGAGCAGTACTTC
NA,NA,TRBV18,TRBJ1-1,CASSLGTTGMNTEAFF,TGTGCCAGCTCACTAGGGACAACCGGTATGAACACTGAAGCTTTCTTT
NA,few,TRBV7-9,TRBJ2-5,CASTSNQGLGETQYF,TGTGCCAGCACCTCAAACCAGGGGCTAGGGGAGACCCAGTACTTC
NA,NA,TRBV4-3,TRBJ2-7,CASSQAVSSYEQYF,TGCGCCAGCAGCCAAGCGGTGAGCTCCTACGAGCAGTACTTC
TRBD2,once,TRBV7-2,TRBJ2-7,CASSLALTSGRYEQYF,TGTGCCAGCAGCTTAGCGTTAACTAGCGGGAGGTACGAGCAGTACTTC
TRBD2,NA,TRBV7-7,TRBJ2-7,CASSLASGNEQYF,TGTGCTAGCAGCTTAGCGAGCGGGAACGAGCAGTACTTC
NA,NA,TRBV5-4,TRBJ2-7,CASSSGGGDRHNEQYF,TGTGCCAGCAGCTCGGGGGGAGGGGACAGGCATAACGAGCAGTACTTC
TRBD1,NA,TRBV28,TRBJ1-2,CASDRGSYGYTF,TGTGCCAGTGACAGGGGTTCCTATGGCTACACCTTC
TRBD1,NA,TRBV7-9,TRBJ1-4,CASSGEGAPGNEKLFF,TGTGCCAGCAGTGGGGAGGGGGCGCCGGGTAATGAAAAACTGTTTTTT
TRBD1,NA,TRBV5-1,TRBJ1-4,CASRRDRTNNEKLFF,TGCGCCAGCAGACGGGACAGGACTAATAATGAAAAACTGTTTTTT
NA,NA,TRBV2,TRBJ1-3,CASSLQRNTIYF,TGTGCCAGCAGCCTTCAAAGAAACACCATATATTTT
NA,NA,TRBV11-2,TRBJ1-1,CASSLGENTEAFF,TGTGCCAGCAGCTTAGGAGAGAACACTGAAGCTTTCTTT
TRBD2,NA,TRBV19,TRBJ2-7,CASSMRSLAGVNEQYF,TGTGCCAGTAGTATGAGAAGCCTAGCGGGAGTAAACGAGCAGTACTTC
NA,few,TRBV30,TRBJ1-1,CAWSEGQNTEAFF,TGTGCCTGGAGTGAGGGACAGAACACTGAAGCTTTCTTT
NA,NA,TRBV5-4,TRBJ2-5,CASSLRLGMETQYF,TGTGCCAGCAGCCTTCGACTCGGTATGGAGACCCAGTACTTC
NA,NA,TRBV7-9,TRBJ2-7,CASSLVPGTAVPSGGEQYF,TGTGCCAGCAGCTTAGTCCCCGGGACAGCCGTACCATCGGGAGGGGAGCAGTACTTC
NA,NA,TRBV29-1,TRBJ2-4,CSVGEVNIQYF,TGCAGCGTTGGGGAAGTGAACATTCAGTACTTC
TRBD1,NA,TRBV7-9,TRBJ1-5,CASSLGTGFMGPNQPQHF,TGTGCCAGCAGCCTCGGGACAGGGTTTATGGGTCCCAATCAGCCCCAGCATTTT
NA,once,TRBV27,TRBJ2-2,CASSLSAGTNTGELFF,TGTGCCAGCAGTTTATCCGCAGGGACGAACACCGGGGAGCTGTTTTTT
NA,NA,TRBV7-9,TRBJ1-2,CASSSPFPGPYYGYTF,TGTGCCAGCAGCTCCCCTTTTCCGGGTCCCTACTATGGCTACACCTTC
NA,NA,TRBV5-5,TRBJ2-2,CASSLISTGELFF,TGTGCCAGCAGCTTGATCTCCACCGGGGAGCTGTTTTTT
NA,NA,TRBV11-2,TRBJ2-1,CASSLDGVHNEQFF,TGTGCCAGCAGCTTAGATGGGGTCCACAATGAGCAGTTCTTC
NA,NA,TRBV19,TRBJ2-7,CASSIRFDYEQYF,TGTGCCAGTAGTATACGGTTTGACTACGAGCAGTACTTC
TRBD2,NA,TRBV5-1,TRBJ2-2,CASSPIAGAPGELFF,TGCGCCAGCAGCCCAATAGCGGGGGCCCCCGGGGAGCTGTTTTTT
TRBD1,NA,TRBV29-1,TRBJ2-3,CSVARSGTGTDTQYF,TGCAGCGTTGCCCGCTCGGGGACAGGCACAGATACGCAGTATTTT
TRBD2,NA,TRBV6-5,TRBJ2-1,CASSLTSGRSNEQFF,TGTGCCAGCAGCCTAACTAGCGGGAGGAGCAATGAGCAGTTCTTC